The clone carrying this T cell receptor (beta chain) showed up just once. Participants, about 18 to 90 years old, spanned around 25 US areas. Membership in each cohort depended on participant-reported clinical history. No more than 2 weeks before study entry, exposed participants had met a case of COVID-19. The sample originates from a study of blood T cell repertoires in COVID-19. Study overall: There were acute and convalescent COVID-19 samples, and they came from the United States, Italy and Spain.

Generated by immunoSEQ multiplex PCR, the TCRdb table keeps only in-frame clones and is missing some. The table shows over 200,000 clones, with approximately 86% occurring only once. The TCR comes from a woman aged 30 to 39 who had been exposed to COVID-19. Material for sequencing was PBMCs or T cells enriched from blood (not recorded which).

The chain's CDR3 is CASSLGQGALIHGYTF. CDR3 coding DNA: TGCGCCAGCAGCTTGGGGCAGGGGGCGCTTATCCATGGCTACACCTTC. The J gene is TRBJ1-2, the V gene TRBV5-1, with TRBD1 matching 8 bases. CDR1 SGHRS and CDR2 YFSETQ come from the germline V gene. The CDR3 runs to 16 residues. V trimming: 0 bases; J trimming: 6 bases; junction bases outside the gene matches: 10.